This T cell receptor beta chain was sequenced for a study of identical twins. Each CDR3 protein is one row after TCRdb ran MiXCR on the 5' RACE reads. The sample has about 1.7 million distinct CDR3 sequences; around 29% are singletons. This clonotype was found a few times. The sequence derives from a newborn girl in good health. The specimen was cord blood.

The CDR3 region has the DNA TGCAGTGCTAGAGATCGCGTGGGACTAGCGGGAGGGCGCGGCGAGCAGTACTTC. Translating it yields CSARDRVGLAGGRGEQYF. This chain joins TRBV20-1 and TRBJ2-7; 16 bases match TRBD2. The germline gives CDR1 DFQATT, CDR2 SNEGSKA (reference sequence). CDR3 length: 18 amino acids. The V and J ends lost 0 bases and 6 bases, in that order; junction bases with no gene match: 11.